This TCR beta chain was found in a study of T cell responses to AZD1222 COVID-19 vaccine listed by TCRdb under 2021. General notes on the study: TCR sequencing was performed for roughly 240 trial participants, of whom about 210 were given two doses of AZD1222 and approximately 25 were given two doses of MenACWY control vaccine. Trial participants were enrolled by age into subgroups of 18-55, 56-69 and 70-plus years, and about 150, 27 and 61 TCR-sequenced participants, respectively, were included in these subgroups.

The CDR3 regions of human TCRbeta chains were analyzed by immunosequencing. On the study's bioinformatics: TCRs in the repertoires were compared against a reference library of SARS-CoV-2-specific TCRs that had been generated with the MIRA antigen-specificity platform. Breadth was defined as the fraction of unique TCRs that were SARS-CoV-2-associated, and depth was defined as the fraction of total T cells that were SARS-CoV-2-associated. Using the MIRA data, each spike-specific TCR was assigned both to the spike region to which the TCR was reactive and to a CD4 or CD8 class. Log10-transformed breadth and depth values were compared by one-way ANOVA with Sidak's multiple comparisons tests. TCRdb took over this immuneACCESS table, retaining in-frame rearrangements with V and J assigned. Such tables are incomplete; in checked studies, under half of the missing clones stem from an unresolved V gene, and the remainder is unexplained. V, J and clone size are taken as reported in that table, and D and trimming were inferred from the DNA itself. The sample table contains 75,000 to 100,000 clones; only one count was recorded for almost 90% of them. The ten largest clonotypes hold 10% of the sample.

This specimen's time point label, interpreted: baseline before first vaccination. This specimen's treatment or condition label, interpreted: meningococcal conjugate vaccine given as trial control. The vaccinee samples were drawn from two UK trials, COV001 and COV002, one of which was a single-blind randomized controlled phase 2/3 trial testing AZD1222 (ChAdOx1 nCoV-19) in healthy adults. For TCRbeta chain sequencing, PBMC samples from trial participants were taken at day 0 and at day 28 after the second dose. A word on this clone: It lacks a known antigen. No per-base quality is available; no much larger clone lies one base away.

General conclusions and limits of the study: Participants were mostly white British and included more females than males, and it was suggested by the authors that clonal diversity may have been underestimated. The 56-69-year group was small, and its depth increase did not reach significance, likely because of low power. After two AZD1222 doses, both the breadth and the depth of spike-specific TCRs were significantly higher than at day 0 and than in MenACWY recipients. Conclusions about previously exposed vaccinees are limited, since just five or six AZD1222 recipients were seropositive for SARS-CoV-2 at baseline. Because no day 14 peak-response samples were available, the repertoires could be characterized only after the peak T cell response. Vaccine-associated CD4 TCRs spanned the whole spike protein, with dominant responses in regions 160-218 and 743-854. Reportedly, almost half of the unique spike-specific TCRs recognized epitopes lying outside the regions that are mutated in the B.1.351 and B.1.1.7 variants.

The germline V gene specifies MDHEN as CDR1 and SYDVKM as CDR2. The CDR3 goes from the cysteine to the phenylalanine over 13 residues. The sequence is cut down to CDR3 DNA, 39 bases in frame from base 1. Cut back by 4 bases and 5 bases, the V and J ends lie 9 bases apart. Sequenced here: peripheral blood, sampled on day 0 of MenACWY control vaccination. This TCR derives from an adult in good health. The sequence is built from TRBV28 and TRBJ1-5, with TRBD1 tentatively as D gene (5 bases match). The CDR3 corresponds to CASSWGWDQPQHF. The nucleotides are TGTGCCAGCAGTTGGGGGTGGGATCAGCCCCAGCATTTT.